This T cell receptor (beta chain) was profiled in a study of T cell responses to AZD1222 COVID-19 vaccine. CDR1 is SGHTA and CDR2 is FQGTGA in the germline V gene. Trimming took 5 bases from V and 1 from J, leaving 11 bases between them. This CDR3 contains 14 residues. The repertoire was sequenced with immunoSEQ multiplex PCR; TCRdb's copy has only in-frame clones and lacks some. The data hold 85,000 or so clones, with around nine tenths observed a single time. The receptor comes from an adult who received the AZD1222 COVID-19 vaccine. Sequences were derived from peripheral blood, sampled 28 days after the second AZD1222 dose. The chain has TRBV7-3 and TRBJ2-5; D is perhaps TRBD1 or TRBD2 (6 bases each). The CDR3 nucleotides read TGTGCCAGCAGCCGAGGGGGAGGCCAAGAGACCCAGTACTTC. It specifies CASSRGGGQETQYF. The full variable domain, its missing parts supplied by reference TRBV7-3 and TRBJ2-5, is GAGVSQTPSNKVTEKGKYVELRCDPISGHTALYWYRQSLGQGPEFLIYFQGTGAADDSGLPNDRFFAVRPEGSVSTLKIQRTERGDSAVYLCASSRGGGQETQYFGPGTRLLVL.